The present TCR beta chain was sequenced within a study of blood T cell repertoires in COVID-19. At the level of the study: Sample material is recorded as cDNA or gDNA derived from T cells, B-cell-depleted T cells, or PBMCs.

The CDR3 is 16 residues long. V dropped 0 bases and J dropped 0; count of bases not matched to a gene: 4. CDR1 is SGHRS and CDR2 is YFSETQ in the germline V gene. The assay was immunoSEQ multiplex PCR, and TCRdb's table has in-frame clones only and misses some. The sample comprises about 240,000 clones, roughly 90% of which are singletons, and just over 7% rests with the top ten. V usage is TRBV5-1 and J usage is TRBJ1-1, with TRBD1 matching over 8 bases. The clonotype comes from a man in his fifties or sixties who had recovered from COVID-19. The sequenced sample consisted of peripheral blood. CDR3 sequence reads: CASSLAPTGVNTEAFF. The DNA for the CDR3 is TGCGCCAGCAGCTTGGCCCCGACAGGGGTGAACACTGAAGCTTTCTTT.